This TCR beta chain was documented in a study of blood T cell repertoires in COVID-19. In the original analysis: Nucleated cell number was recorded as an estimate derived from reference gene primer amplification. Some clones are missing from TCRdb's copy, which holds only in-frame ones; the method was immunoSEQ multiplex PCR. That table gives V, J and clone size, and the DNA gave D and trimming. Altogether 210,000 or so clones are present, about 77% being singletons, with the ten largest covering around 2.8%. Germline CDR1 reads MNHEY; CDR2 reads SMNVEV (reference sequence). Trimming left V 3 bases short and J 7 bases short, with 12 bases between. The CDR3 contains 13 residues.

Sequenced material: peripheral blood. The V call is TRBV27, the J call TRBJ1-2, with D hard to call. This clonotype originated in an elderly woman with active or convalescent COVID-19. CDR3 protein: CASSLPGGIGYTF. CDR3 nucleotides: TGTGCCAGCAGTTTGCCAGGTGGTATTGGCTACACCTTC.